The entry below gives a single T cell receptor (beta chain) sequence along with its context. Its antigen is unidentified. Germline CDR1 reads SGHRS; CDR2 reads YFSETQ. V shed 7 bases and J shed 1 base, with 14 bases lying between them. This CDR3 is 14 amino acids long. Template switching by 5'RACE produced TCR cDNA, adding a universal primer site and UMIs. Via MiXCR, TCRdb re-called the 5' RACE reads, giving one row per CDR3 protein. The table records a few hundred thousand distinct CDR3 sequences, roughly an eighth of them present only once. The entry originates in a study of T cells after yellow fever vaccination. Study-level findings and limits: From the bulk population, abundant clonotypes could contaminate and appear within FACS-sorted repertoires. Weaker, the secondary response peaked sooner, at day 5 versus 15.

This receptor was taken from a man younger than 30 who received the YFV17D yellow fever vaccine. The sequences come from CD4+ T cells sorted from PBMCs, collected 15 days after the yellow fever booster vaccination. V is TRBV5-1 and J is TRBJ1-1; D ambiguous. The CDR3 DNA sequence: TGCGCCAGCTCATTAACCAGCGAGAACACTGAAGCTTTCTTT. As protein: CASSLTSENTEAFF.